A selection of T cell receptor beta chains follows, all from one sample in a study of blood T cell repertoires in COVID-19. Libraries were prepared by immunoSEQ multiplex PCR; TCRdb keeps only in-frame clonotypes and omits some of them. The table records approximately 100,000 clones, approximately 89% of them present only once. Input material: peripheral blood. The receptors come from a woman between 25 and 40 years old with acute or convalescent COVID-19. Each CDR3 is given with its conserved first and last residue. Each record gives: V gene, CDR3 protein.

v_call: TRBV18; cdr3_aa: CASSPGDSGNTIYF
v_call: TRBV28; cdr3_aa: CASSLPRQGLTEAFF
v_call: TRBV7-3; cdr3_aa: CASSSPRAGEYSKQFF
v_call: TRBV7-9; cdr3_aa: CAHDRISGGFTGELFF
v_call: TRBV28; cdr3_aa: CASSPDRGGVPQHF
v_call: TRBV10-3; cdr3_aa: CAIGLAGHYEQYF
v_call: TRBV11-3; cdr3_aa: CASSFAGADTEAFF
v_call: TRBV27; cdr3_aa: CASSYRGGRDYGYTF
v_call: TRBV6-5; cdr3_aa: CASSRQGMIEAFF
v_call: TRBV19; cdr3_aa: CASSRRDRREVANEKLFF
v_call: TRBV20-1; cdr3_aa: CSARHRNEQYF
v_call: TRBV15; cdr3_aa: CATSRSQGAGGETQYF
v_call: TRBV6-5; cdr3_aa: CASRPGTGVLETQYF
v_call: TRBV9; cdr3_aa: CASSVTGGFSPLHF
v_call: TRBV9; cdr3_aa: CASSGRTGEHEQYF
v_call: TRBV5-1; cdr3_aa: CASSPRLRTGTEAFF
v_call: TRBV4-2; cdr3_aa: CASSQGVGGGQPQHF
v_call: TRBV5-1; cdr3_aa: CASSLELAGVEQYF
v_call: TRBV3-1/TRBV3-2; cdr3_aa: CASSTISAKNIQYF
v_call: TRBV19; cdr3_aa: CASGDRKNTGELFF
v_call: TRBV7-6; cdr3_aa: CASSLGSGGPQETQYF
v_call: TRBV24-1; cdr3_aa: CATSDPLGGTEAFF
v_call: TRBV7-2; cdr3_aa: CASSPWATQSNTEAFF
v_call: TRBV2; cdr3_aa: CALAQVPYEQYF
v_call: TRBV2; cdr3_aa: CASSGPYRGTGEQYF
v_call: TRBV7-2; cdr3_aa: CASSALGTGNTEAFF
v_call: TRBV12-5; cdr3_aa: CASVVEGRMNGYTF
v_call: TRBV4-1; cdr3_aa: CASSRAGGYTDTQYF
v_call: TRBV10-3; cdr3_aa: CATGDRESDGYTF
v_call: TRBV2; cdr3_aa: CASNDRGPREKLFF
v_call: TRBV6-5; cdr3_aa: CASSPPVGGSYEQYF
v_call: TRBV27; cdr3_aa: CASSRLAAPRAFF
v_call: TRBV28; cdr3_aa: CASNPGGREIGYTF
v_call: TRBV5-6; cdr3_aa: CASSFDGREADTQYF
v_call: TRBV19; cdr3_aa: CASSGSWQPQHF
v_call: TRBV27; cdr3_aa: CASSLSRHREWYGYTF
v_call: TRBV11-2; cdr3_aa: CASSSIDSWGTQYF
v_call: TRBV19; cdr3_aa: CASSRQTSGANVLTF
v_call: TRBV6-4; cdr3_aa: CASKRTALNTEAFF
v_call: TRBV20-1; cdr3_aa: CSASFTQEAFF
v_call: TRBV28; cdr3_aa: CASTSPGLAGDTQYF
v_call: TRBV7-3; cdr3_aa: CASSLTLGTAYEQYF
v_call: TRBV5-6; cdr3_aa: CASSPGVNSPLHF
v_call: TRBV4-2; cdr3_aa: CASSQQGYGNQPQHF
v_call: TRBV11-2; cdr3_aa: CASGTVPPYEQYF
v_call: TRBV10-3; cdr3_aa: CAISSSTGPYEQYF